Presented here are 18 T cell receptor beta chains from one specimen sequenced in a study of T cells in Graves' hyperthyroidism and ophthalmopathy. The investigators amplified TCR beta CDR3 regions from RNA transcripts. In the first-round RT-PCR of the TCR CDR3, the HTBI primer set was used. TCRdb analysed the multiplex PCR reads with MiXCR anew, one entry per CDR3 protein. The sample lists 350,000 to 400,000 distinct CDR3 sequences, approximately 15% seen once, with roughly 11% in the top ten. The sample taken for sequencing was blood. These receptor sequences come from a woman aged 55-75 years with Graves' hyperthyroidism.

The V call is TRBV11-2, the J call TRBJ2-7; 7 nucleotides align to TRBD1. Trimming at V came to 0 bases and at J to 6 bases, leaving 5 bases not matched to a gene. This CDR3 region has 14 residues. Germline-derived CDR1 and CDR2 are SGHAT and FQNNGV. CDR3 coding DNA: TGTGCCAGCAGCTTAGAGACAGGGACGGGCGAGCAGTACTTC. Its protein is CASSLETGTGEQYF. Drawing the rest from reference TRBV11-2 and TRBJ2-7, the complete variable domain is EAGVAQSPRYKIIEKRQSVAFWCNPISGHATLYWYQQILGQGPKLLIQFQNNGVVDDSQLPKDRFSAERLKGVDSTLKIQPAKLEDSAVYLCASSLETGTGEQYFGPGTRLTVT.

About this clonotype: At one of its ends the junction is not consistent with the germline gene, which may arise from a read error. The chain recombines TRBV7-8 with TRBJ1-5; weak D call: TRBD1 (5 bases). Germline V gene sequence: CDR1 SGHVS, CDR2 FQNEAQ. The length of the CDR3 is 17 residues. For the CDR3, the DNA is TGTGCCAGCAGGGCGATGGGGGGGATCTATAGCAATCAGCTCCAGCATTTT. Translation gives CASRAMGGIYSNQLQHF.

At least ten counts were recorded for this clonotype. The rearrangement uses TRBV4-1 and TRBJ2-3, with D unclear. Trimming cost V 4 bases and J 5 bases, with 10 bases left between them. Germline CDR1 is MGHRA and CDR2 is YSYEKL. This CDR3 contains 13 residues. CDR3 DNA sequence: TGCGCCAGCAGCCCCTGGACCCAAGATACGCAGTATTTT. Its translation: CASSPWTQDTQYF.

This clonotype occurred many times. V gene TRBV20-1 combines with J gene TRBJ2-7; 13 nucleotides agree with TRBD2. Germline values: CDR1 DFQATT, CDR2 SNEGSKA (reference sequence). V shed 2 bases and J 2 bases; nucleotides not matched to a gene: 3. This CDR3 has 15 residues. The CDR3 protein is CSARHGTSGTYEQYF. In nucleotides, the CDR3 is TGCAGTGCTAGACACGGGACTAGCGGGACCTACGAGCAGTACTTC.

This clonotype occurred a few times. This rearrangement joins TRBV2 to TRBJ2-4; tentatively, D is TRBD2 (5 bases). With 6 bases removed from V and 2 bases from J, the gap between germline ends came to 14 bases. The germline CDR1 and CDR2 sequences are SNHLY and FYNNEI. This CDR3 is built from 15 residues. CDR3 amino acids: CASRERGWSKNIQYF. The DNA for the CDR3 is TGTGCCAGCAGAGAAAGAGGGTGGTCCAAAAACATTCAGTACTTC.

The sample holds many counts of this clonotype. The chain carries TRBV3-1 and TRBJ2-1; 13 nucleotides line up with TRBD2. The V gene end was trimmed by 4 bases and the J gene end by 7 bases; junction bases not matched to a gene: 10. Germline loops: CDR1 LGHDT, CDR2 YNNKEL (reference sequence). This CDR3 has 17 residues. The CDR3 sequence: CASSPRLAGGGWNEQFF. The CDR3 bases are TGTGCCAGCAGCCCCCGACTAGCGGGAGGAGGATGGAATGAGCAGTTCTTC.

Many counts were recorded for this clonotype. This sequence joins TRBV20-1 and TRBJ2-1; TRBD2 matches 14 bases. The trim removed 2 bases at V and 5 bases at J, leaving 5 bases unmatched. The length of the CDR3 is 16 residues. Germline CDR1 and CDR2: DFQATT and SNEGSKA (reference sequence). CDR3 nucleotides: TGCAGTGCTAGACCTTGGGGACTAGCGGGGGACAATGAGCAGTTCTTC. This codes for CSARPWGLAGDNEQFF.

The sample holds many counts of this clonotype. This CDR3 reads CAWSNRGRTGELFF. In DNA, the CDR3 is TGTGCCTGGAGTAACAGGGGGCGCACCGGGGAGCTGTTTTTT. The V gene is TRBV30, the J gene TRBJ2-2; 9 bases are a match to TRBD1. CDR1 and CDR2 (germline): GTSNPN, SVGIG (reference sequence). Unmatched junction bases numbered 2, after V lost 2 bases and J lost 4 bases. This CDR3 spans 14 amino acids.

In this sample, this clonotype turned up many times. At one end, the junction sequence differs from germline, possibly due to a read error. V gene TRBV2 combines with J gene TRBJ1-4, with D maybe TRBD1 (6 bases). The germline gives CDR1 SNHLY, CDR2 FYNNEI. The CDR3 contains 14 residues. CDR3 in DNA: TGTGCCAGCACTGAACCGGGGGCCGGGGAAAAACTGTTTTTT. Translated: CASTEPGAGEKLFF.

The chain has TRBV10-3 and TRBJ2-2, with 9 bases lining up with TRBD2. This CDR3 is 23 amino acids long. The trim removed 0 bases at V and 1 base at J, leaving 21 bases unmatched. Germline CDR1 and CDR2: ENHRY and SYGVKD. The CDR3 DNA reads as TGTGCCATCAGTGAGTCCCGACTAGCGGATCCTCCCATACCCCCCATGAACACCGGGGAGCTGTTTTTT. The encoded protein is CAISESRLADPPIPPMNTGELFF.

The chain links TRBV2 to TRBJ2-2, with D uncertain. The V gene lost 2 bases and the J gene lost 0 bases, with 4 bases spanning the gap. The CDR3 has 14 amino acids. From germline, CDR1 is SNHLY and CDR2 FYNNEI. The CDR3 DNA is TGTGCCAGCAGTGAAACTACGAACACCGGGGAGCTGTTTTTT. It specifies CASSETTNTGELFF.

The V gene is TRBV5-1, the J gene TRBJ1-1; D not certain. Trimming took 1 base from V and 3 from J, leaving 13 bases between them. The CDR3 runs 15 residues. Germline V lookup: CDR1 SGHRS, CDR2 YFSETQ. The CDR3 DNA reads as TGCGCCAGCAGCTTGCATCTAGGCGCCTACACTGAAGCTTTCTTT. It encodes CASSLHLGAYTEAFF. The variable domain in full, with the rest retrieved from reference TRBV5-1 and TRBJ1-1, is KAGVTQTPRYLIKTRGQQVTLSCSPISGHRSVSWYQQTPGQGLQFLFEYFSETQRNKGNFPGRFSGRQFSNSRSEMNVSTLELGDSALYLCASSLHLGAYTEAFFGQGTRLTVV.

In its sample, this clonotype was seen many times. This chain uses TRBV20-1 with TRBJ2-2; TRBD2 agrees at 14 bases. CDR1 and CDR2 (germline): DFQATT, SNEGSKA (reference sequence). After removal of 3 bases from V and 4 bases from J, the junction contained 4 bases not matched to a gene. The CDR3 is 16 amino acids. CDR3 residues: CSARGTSGSGTGELFF. CDR3 nucleotides: TGCAGTGCTAGGGGGACTAGCGGGAGTGGCACCGGGGAGCTGTTTTTT.

This clonotype was seen many times. The chain recombines TRBV7-3 with TRBJ2-3; no firm D call. CDR3 size: 15 residues. V dropped 1 base and J dropped 3 bases, with 11 bases sitting between them. Germline CDR1 is SGHTA and CDR2 is FQGTGA. The CDR3 DNA sequence: TGTGCCAGCAGCTTAATGGGTATTTGGACAGATACGCAGTATTTT. Amino acids: CASSLMGIWTDTQYF. Drawing the rest from reference TRBV7-3 and TRBJ2-3, the complete variable domain is GAGVSQTPSNKVTEKGKYVELRCDPISGHTALYWYRQSLGQGPEFLIYFQGTGAADDSGLPNDRFFAVRPEGSVSTLKIQRTERGDSAVYLCASSLMGIWTDTQYFGPGTRLTVL.

This clonotype was recorded many times. The V and J genes are TRBV12-3 or TRBV12-4 and TRBJ2-5, with D maybe TRBD1 (5 bases). The ends were cut back, 4 bases at V and 7 bases at J, with 13 bases in the middle. The CDR3 spans 13 residues. CDR3 region: CASSSQGPRTQYF. The CDR3 DNA follows: TGTGCCAGCAGTTCGCAGGGTCCCCGGACCCAGTACTTC.

This clonotype was seen ten or more times. This rearrangement joins TRBV3-1 to TRBJ2-4; TRBD2 might be the D (5 bases). Germline V gives CDR1 LGHDT, CDR2 YNNKEL (reference sequence). CDR3 length equals 13 residues. Trimming left V 4 bases short and J 8 bases short, with 12 bases between. The CDR3 region is CASSRLWGDIQYF. CDR3 nucleotides: TGTGCCAGCAGCCGCCTCTGGGGAGACATTCAGTACTTC.

A few counts support this clonotype. This chain connects TRBV5-1 to TRBJ2-7, with 10 bases matching TRBD1. CDR3 length: 15 residues. From germline, CDR1 is SGHRS and CDR2 YFSETQ. The V segment lost 4 bases and the J segment 2 bases; nucleotides outside the gene matches: 6. The CDR3 sequence: CASSPRTGGPYEQYF. The CDR3 DNA sequence: TGCGCCAGCAGCCCCCGGACAGGGGGACCCTACGAGCAGTACTTC.

The sample holds many counts of this clonotype. The chain couples TRBV24-1 to TRBJ1-2, with D maybe TRBD1 (5 bases). In germline, CDR1 is KGHDR, CDR2 SFDVKD. CDR3 size: 13 residues. Deletions cut 5 bases from V and 4 bases from J, with 10 bases between. The CDR3 loop reads CATSAGTGYGYTF. The CDR3 region has the DNA TGTGCCACCAGTGCCGGGACGGGCTATGGCTACACCTTC.